This TCR beta chain stems from a study of beta chain features in type 1 diabetes. V was shortened by 7 bases and J by 5 bases, with 19 bases between the two germline ends. Per germline, CDR1 SNHLY and CDR2 FYNNEI. The CDR3 extends over 15 amino acids. The isolated RNA, all of it, was reverse transcribed, so expressed TCRB transcripts were what got sequenced. Sequencing used immunoSEQ multiplex PCR; TCRdb keeps in-frame clones, though not all of them. The sample holds 150,000 to 200,000 clones, around 8.6% seen once. Whole-study results and caveats: Researchers report that Type 1 diabetes patients had moderately but significantly shorter TCRB CDR3s across all four CD4+ subsets.

In regard to this clone: The antigen is undetermined.

This receptor was identified in a young woman with type 1 diabetes. The source material was central memory CD4+ T cells from blood. The genes are TRBV2 and TRBJ2-3; TRBD2 is a possible D gene (5 bases). The CDR3 here is CASTPNGLAGDTQYF. As DNA, the CDR3 is TGTGCCAGCACCCCGAACGGGCTAGCTGGAGATACGCAGTATTTT.